This T cell receptor (beta chain) originates from a study of T cells in Graves' hyperthyroidism and ophthalmopathy. Patients with ophthalmopathy all had a Clinical Activity Score of at least 3, a NOSPECS grade of at least 4 and duration under 3 months. Over 9 ml of fresh peripheral blood supplied the PBMCs. This clonotype was detected many times. Its antigen is currently unknown. Study observations and caveats: Blood held most thyroid clonotypes expanded above 0.001 frequency.

The junction had 5 bases not matched to a gene; V was cut back by 5 bases and J by 5 bases. This CDR3 contains 15 residues. The germline V gene encodes CDR1 PRHDT and CDR2 FYEKMQ (reference sequence). Amplified TCR beta CDR3 regions derived from RNA transcripts. With the HTBI primer set, the TCR CDR3 went through a first round of RT-PCR. TCRdb re-called the multiplex PCR reads with MiXCR, one entry per CDR3 protein. The sample includes fewer than 750,000 distinct CDR3 sequences, 14% to 15% seen only once; the top ten take around 4.5%. The chain carries TRBV13 and TRBJ2-5; 13 bases line up with TRBD2. The TCR sequence derives from a woman in her 40s with Graves' ophthalmopathy. Sequencing was performed on blood. The CDR3 loop reads CASSPGTSGKETQYF. The DNA of the CDR3 is TGTGCCAGCAGCCCAGGGACTAGCGGGAAGGAGACCCAGTACTTC.